The sequence of this TCR beta chain was determined in a study of cytomegalovirus exposure and HLA in healthy donors. It was with 60 Vbeta and 13 Jbeta primers that the PCR ran. Libraries were prepared by immunoSEQ multiplex PCR; TCRdb keeps only in-frame clonotypes and omits some of them. Of around 65,000 clones in the sample, approximately 70% are singletons; the top ten hold 15% to 20%. General study points: HLA alleles were associated with roughly 15,000 TCR beta sequences in a later analysis at 0.05 false discovery rate. Later analysis indicated greater clonal expansion among HLA-associated TCR beta chains than among equally common other chains.

The CDR3 runs to 13 residues. Germline-derived CDR1 and CDR2 are PRHDT and FYEKMQ (reference sequence). Trimming took off 5 bases at V and 5 bases at J, with 12 bases between the two ends. This clone appeared once. Its antigen is not known. The clonotype originates from a man aged 35 to 55 in good health and CMV-seropositive. The material sequenced was PBMCs. The V gene is TRBV13, the J gene TRBJ1-1; no definite D call. The CDR3 bases are TGTGCCAGCAGCCTTGGATCGGGGACTGAAGCTTTCTTT. This sequence encodes CASSLGSGTEAFF.